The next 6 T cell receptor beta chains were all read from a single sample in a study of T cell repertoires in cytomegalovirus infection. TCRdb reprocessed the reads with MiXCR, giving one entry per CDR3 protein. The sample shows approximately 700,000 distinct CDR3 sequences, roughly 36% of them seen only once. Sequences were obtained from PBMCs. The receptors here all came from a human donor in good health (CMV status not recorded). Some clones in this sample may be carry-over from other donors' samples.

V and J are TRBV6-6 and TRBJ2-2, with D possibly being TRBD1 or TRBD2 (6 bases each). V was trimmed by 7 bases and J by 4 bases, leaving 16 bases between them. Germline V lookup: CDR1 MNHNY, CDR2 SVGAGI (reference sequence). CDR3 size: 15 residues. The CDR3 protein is CASIRGQAVTGELFF. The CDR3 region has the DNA TGTGCCAGCATTCGGGGGCAGGCGGTCACCGGGGAGCTGTTTTTT.

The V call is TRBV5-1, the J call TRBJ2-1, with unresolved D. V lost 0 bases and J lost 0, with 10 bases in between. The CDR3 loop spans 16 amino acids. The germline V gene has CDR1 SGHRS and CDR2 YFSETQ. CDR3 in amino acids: CASSLEASSSYNEQFF. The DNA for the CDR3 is TGCGCCAGCAGCTTGGAGGCTTCGAGCTCCTACAATGAGCAGTTCTTC.

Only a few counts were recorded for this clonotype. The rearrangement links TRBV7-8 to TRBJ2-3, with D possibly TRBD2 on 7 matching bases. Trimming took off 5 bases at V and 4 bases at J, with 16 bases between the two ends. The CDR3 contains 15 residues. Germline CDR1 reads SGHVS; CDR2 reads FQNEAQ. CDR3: CASSPRGAGADTQYF. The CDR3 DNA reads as TGTGCCAGCAGCCCCCGGGGGGCTGGGGCAGATACGCAGTATTTT.

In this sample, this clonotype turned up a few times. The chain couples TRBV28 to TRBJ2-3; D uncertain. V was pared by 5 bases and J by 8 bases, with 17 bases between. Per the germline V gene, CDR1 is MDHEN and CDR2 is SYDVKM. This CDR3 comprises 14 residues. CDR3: CASSPSSITPTQYF. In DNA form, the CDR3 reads TGTGCCAGCAGTCCCTCTAGTATTACTCCTACGCAGTATTTT.

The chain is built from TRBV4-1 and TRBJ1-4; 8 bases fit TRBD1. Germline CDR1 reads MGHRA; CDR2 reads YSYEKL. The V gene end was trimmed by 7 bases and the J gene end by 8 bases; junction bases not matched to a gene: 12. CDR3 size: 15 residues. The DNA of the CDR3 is TGCGCCAGCATCCAGGTGGACAGGGATAACGAAAAACTGTTTTTT. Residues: CASIQVDRDNEKLFF.

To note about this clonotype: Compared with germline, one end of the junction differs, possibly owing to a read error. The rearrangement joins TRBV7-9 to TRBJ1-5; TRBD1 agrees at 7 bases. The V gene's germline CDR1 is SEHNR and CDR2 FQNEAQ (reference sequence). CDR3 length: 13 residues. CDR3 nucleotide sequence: TGTGCCAGCAGCCCCAGGGGGAATCAGCCCCATCATTTT. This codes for CASSPRGNQPHHF.